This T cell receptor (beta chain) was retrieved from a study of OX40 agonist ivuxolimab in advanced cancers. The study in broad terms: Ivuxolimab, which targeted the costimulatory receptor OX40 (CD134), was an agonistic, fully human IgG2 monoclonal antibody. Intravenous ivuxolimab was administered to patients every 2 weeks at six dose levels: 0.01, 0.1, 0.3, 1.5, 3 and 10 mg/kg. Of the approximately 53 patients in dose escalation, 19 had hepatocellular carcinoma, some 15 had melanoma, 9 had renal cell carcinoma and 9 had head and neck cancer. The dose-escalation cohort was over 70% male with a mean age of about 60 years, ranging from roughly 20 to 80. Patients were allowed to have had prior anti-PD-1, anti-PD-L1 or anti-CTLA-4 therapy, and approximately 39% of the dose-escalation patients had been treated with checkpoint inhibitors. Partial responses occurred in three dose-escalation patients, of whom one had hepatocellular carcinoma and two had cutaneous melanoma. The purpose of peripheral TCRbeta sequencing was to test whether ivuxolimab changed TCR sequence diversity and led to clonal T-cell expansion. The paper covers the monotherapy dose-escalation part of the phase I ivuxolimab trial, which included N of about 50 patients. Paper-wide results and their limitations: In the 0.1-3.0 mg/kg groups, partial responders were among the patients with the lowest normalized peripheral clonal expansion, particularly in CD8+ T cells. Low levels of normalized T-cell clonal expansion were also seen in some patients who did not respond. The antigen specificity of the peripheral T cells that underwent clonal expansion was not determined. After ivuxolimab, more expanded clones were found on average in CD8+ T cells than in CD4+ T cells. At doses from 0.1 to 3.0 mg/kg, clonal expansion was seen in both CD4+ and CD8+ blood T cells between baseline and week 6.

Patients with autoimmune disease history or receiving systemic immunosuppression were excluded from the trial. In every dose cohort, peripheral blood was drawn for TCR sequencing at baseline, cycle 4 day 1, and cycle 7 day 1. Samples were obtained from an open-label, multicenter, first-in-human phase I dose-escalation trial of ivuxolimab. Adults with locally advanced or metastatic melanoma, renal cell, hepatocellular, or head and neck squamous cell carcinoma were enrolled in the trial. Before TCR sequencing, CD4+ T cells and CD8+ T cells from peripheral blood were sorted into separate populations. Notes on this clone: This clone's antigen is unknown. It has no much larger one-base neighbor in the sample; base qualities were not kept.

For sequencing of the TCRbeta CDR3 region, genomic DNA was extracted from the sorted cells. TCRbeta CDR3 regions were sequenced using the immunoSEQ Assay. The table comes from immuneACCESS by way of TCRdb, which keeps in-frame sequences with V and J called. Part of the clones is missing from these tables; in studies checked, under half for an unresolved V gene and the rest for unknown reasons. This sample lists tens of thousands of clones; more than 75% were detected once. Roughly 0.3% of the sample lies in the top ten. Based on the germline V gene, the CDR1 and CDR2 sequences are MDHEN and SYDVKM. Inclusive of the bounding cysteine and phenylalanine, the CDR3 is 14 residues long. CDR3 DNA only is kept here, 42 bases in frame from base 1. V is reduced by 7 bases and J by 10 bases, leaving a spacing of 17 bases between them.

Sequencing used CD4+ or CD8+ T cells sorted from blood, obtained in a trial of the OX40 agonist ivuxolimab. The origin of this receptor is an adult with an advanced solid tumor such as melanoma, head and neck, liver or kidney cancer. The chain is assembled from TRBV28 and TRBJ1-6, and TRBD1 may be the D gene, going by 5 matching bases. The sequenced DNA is TGTGCCAGCATGCAAGTAGACAGACCATCACCCCTCCACTTT. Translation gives CASMQVDRPSPLHF.